These 28 T cell receptor beta chains were all obtained from the same sample, sequenced in a study of T cells after yellow fever vaccination. TCRdb reprocessed the 5' RACE reads via MiXCR and lists one record per CDR3 protein. The data contain a few hundred thousand distinct CDR3 sequences, 6.2% of them singletons. Specimen: PBMCs, collected 5 days after the yellow fever booster vaccination. The receptors were gathered from a man between 25 and 39 years old who received the YFV17D yellow fever vaccine.

This clonotype was picked up many times. The rearrangement joins TRBV5-1 to TRBJ2-1, with TRBD1 matching over 9 bases. CDR3 length: 15 amino acids. Unmatched junction bases numbered 9, after V lost 4 bases and J lost 7 bases. The germline gives CDR1 SGHRS, CDR2 YFSETQ. The chain's CDR3 is CASSITAGTGNEQFF. The CDR3 nucleotides are TGCGCCAGCAGCATCACTGCCGGGACAGGGAATGAGCAGTTCTTC.

The chain joins TRBV30 to TRBJ1-1; D call uncertain. The ends were cut back, 0 bases at V and 1 base at J, with 6 bases in the middle. The CDR3 contains 13 residues. Germline CDR1 and CDR2: GTSNPN and SVGIG (reference sequence). The CDR3 DNA is TGTGCCTGGAGTGTACTTAAGAACACTGAAGCTTTCTTT. Protein sequence: CAWSVLKNTEAFF.

This clonotype was seen ten or more times. The rearrangement joins TRBV6-5 to TRBJ1-2; no clear D gene. The CDR3 sequence is 15 residues long. Germline CDR1 and CDR2: MNHEY and SVGAGI. Deletions cut 1 base from V and 7 bases from J, with 16 bases between. The CDR3 bases are TGTGCCAGCAGTTACTATGCGCGGAAATTGGGTGGCTACACCTTC. Its translation: CASSYYARKLGGYTF.

The chain has TRBV18 and TRBJ2-3; TRBD2 matches at 9 bases. This CDR3 contains 16 residues. The germline V gene encodes CDR1 KGHSH and CDR2 LQKENI. J was trimmed by 2 bases and V by 3 bases; bases with no gene match: 6. CDR3 region: CASSPKAGGSTDTQYF. The CDR3 coding sequence is TGTGCCAGCTCACCTAAAGCGGGAGGATCCACAGATACGCAGTATTTT. Based on the CDR3 plus reference TRBV18 and TRBJ2-3, the full variable domain is NAGVMQNPRHLVRRRGQEARLRCSPMKGHSHVYWYRQLPEEGLKFMVYLQKENIIDESGMPKERFSAEFPKEGPSILRIQQVVRGDSAAYFCASSPKAGGSTDTQYFGPGTRLTVL.

This clonotype has at least ten counts. The rearrangement links TRBV2 to TRBJ2-7; D might be TRBD1 (5 bases). Germline V gene lookup returns CDR1 SNHLY and CDR2 FYNNEI. V lost 3 bases, J lost 3 bases, and 15 bases lay in between. This CDR3 is 15 amino acids long. The CDR3 spells CASSEFRAWDYEQYF. CDR3 DNA: TGTGCCAGCAGTGAGTTCAGGGCTTGGGACTACGAGCAGTACTTC.

In this sample, this clonotype turned up a few times. The CDR3 loop is CASGTTGDTSTDTQYF. The CDR3 bases are TGTGCCAGCGGGACCACCGGGGACACAAGCACAGATACGCAGTATTTT. This chain joins TRBV12-3 or TRBV12-4 and TRBJ2-3, with D perhaps matching TRBD1 (6 bases). The CDR3 runs 16 residues. V lost 8 bases, J lost 0 bases, and 18 bases lay in between.

This clonotype was recorded at least ten times. The chain carries TRBV5-1 and TRBJ1-2, with D uncertain. Per the germline V gene, CDR1 is SGHRS and CDR2 is YFSETQ. The V end was cut by 4 bases, the J end by 4 bases, with 11 bases between. The CDR3 runs 13 residues. The CDR3 nucleotides are TGCGCCAGCAGCGTGGACGTTCTCTATGGCTACACCTTC. The encoded protein is CASSVDVLYGYTF.

This clonotype was observed many times. V is TRBV5-1 and J is TRBJ2-2, with a possible D match to TRBD1 (6 bases). V lost 6 bases and J 3 bases, leaving 15 bases between the germline ends. The CDR3 is made up of 15 amino acids. The germline gives CDR1 SGHRS, CDR2 YFSETQ. CDR3 nucleotide sequence: TGCGCCAGCAACCCTACAGGGAGCCACACCGGGGAGCTGTTTTTT. Its translation: CASNPTGSHTGELFF.

In its sample, this clonotype was seen many times. The chain links TRBV14 to TRBJ2-2; TRBD2 matches at 9 bases. Looked up from germline, CDR1 is SGHDN and CDR2 is FVKESK. The ends lost 4 bases at V and 2 bases at J; junction bases unmatched: 2. The CDR3 is 15 residues long. CDR3 region: CASSLSGRNTGELFF. The CDR3, as DNA: TGTGCCAGCAGCCTTAGCGGGAGAAACACCGGGGAGCTGTTTTTT. Full variable domain (missing parts from reference TRBV14 and TRBJ2-2): EAGVTQFPSHSVIEKGQTVTLRCDPISGHDNLYWYRRVMGKEIKFLLHFVKESKQDESGMPNNRFLAERTGGTYSTLKVQPAELEDSGVYFCASSLSGRNTGELFFGEGSRLTVL.

This clonotype was recorded a few times. The V and J genes are TRBV20-1 and TRBJ2-1, with 11 bases matching TRBD2. The CDR3 length is 17 residues. The V segment lost 6 bases and the J segment 8 bases; nucleotides outside the gene matches: 18. Germline CDR1 is DFQATT and CDR2 is SNEGSKA (reference sequence). The CDR3 sequence is CSASTSRTLAGGHEQFF. In nucleotides, the CDR3 is TGCAGTGCCTCGACTAGCCGGACTCTAGCGGGAGGCCATGAGCAGTTCTTC.

This rearrangement joins TRBV27 to TRBJ2-1; TRBD2 agrees at 14 bases. The CDR3 is made up of 18 amino acids. From germline, CDR1 is MNHEY and CDR2 SMNVEV (reference sequence). V shed 8 bases and J 5 bases; nucleotides not matched to a gene: 14. The DNA for the CDR3 is TGTGCCAGCGCCTCGCGACTAGCGGGAGGGCCCAGTGACAATGAGCAGTTCTTC. It yields the protein CASASRLAGGPSDNEQFF.

This clonotype was seen a handful of times. The rearrangement links TRBV5-6 to TRBJ2-2, with 10 bases matching TRBD1. V lost 1 base and J lost 5; bases outside the gene matches: 5. In germline, CDR1 is SGHDT, CDR2 YYEEEE. The CDR3 sequence is 16 residues long. CDR3: CASSLKTGGATGELFF. The CDR3 DNA reads as TGTGCCAGCAGCTTGAAGACAGGGGGCGCAACCGGGGAGCTGTTTTTT.

This clonotype was seen at least ten times. V is TRBV20-1 and J is TRBJ2-2, with D maybe TRBD2 (5 bases). The V end lost 2 bases, the J end lost 7 bases, and 14 bases lay between the germline ends. This CDR3 comprises 14 residues. Per germline, CDR1 DFQATT and CDR2 SNEGSKA (reference sequence). The CDR3 nucleotides are TGCAGTGCTAGACCCGGAGGCGGCAACGGGGAGCTGTTTTTT. It yields the protein CSARPGGGNGELFF.

The chain joins TRBV14 to TRBJ2-1, with 9 nucleotides matching TRBD1. Per the germline V gene, CDR1 is SGHDN and CDR2 is FVKESK. The junction had 11 bases not matched to a gene; V was cut back by 6 bases and J by 11 bases. The CDR3 sequence is 14 residues long. The CDR3 spells CASRLTGGPPKQFF. The CDR3 bases are TGTGCCAGCAGGTTAACAGGGGGCCCTCCTAAGCAGTTCTTC.

The sample holds many counts of this clonotype. The chain joins TRBV12-3 or TRBV12-4 to TRBJ2-5; D unresolved. The length of the CDR3 is 14 residues. V dropped 3 bases and J dropped 4 bases, with 12 bases sitting between them. The CDR3 sequence is CASSFRVPLETQYF. DNA of the CDR3: TGTGCCAGCAGTTTTCGAGTACCACTAGAGACCCAGTACTTC.

The CDR3 region has the DNA TGTGCCTGGAGTTGGGGCAATGAGCAGTTCTTC. Its translation is CAWSWGNEQFF. This chain joins TRBV30 and TRBJ2-1; D is unresolved. The length of the CDR3 is 11 residues. The ends were cut back, 2 bases at V and 6 bases at J, with 5 bases in the middle. Germline lookup yields CDR1 GTSNPN and CDR2 SVGIG (reference sequence).

Of note for this clonotype: A single base separates this from a much larger clone, so it may be a read error. The CDR3 bases are TGTGCCAGCAGCTCCAAAGAGACCCCGTACTTC. Amino acid sequence: CASSSKETPYF. The V gene is TRBV7-2, the J gene TRBJ2-5, with D unresolved. The CDR3 spans 11 residues. Germline CDR1 and CDR2: SGHTA and FQGNSA. Supplemented by reference TRBV7-2 and TRBJ2-5, the full variable domain reads GAGVSQSPSNKVTEKGKDVELRCDPISGHTALYWYRQSLGQGLEFLIYFQGNSAPDKSGLPSDRFSAERTGGSVSTLTIQRTQQEDSAVYLCASSSKETPYFGPGTRLLVL.

V and J are TRBV7-2 and TRBJ2-7, with D perhaps given as TRBD1 or TRBD2 (5 bases each). The V gene lost 4 bases and the J gene lost 2 bases, with 15 bases spanning the gap. CDR1 and CDR2 from the germline V gene are SGHTA and FQGNSA. This CDR3 has 15 residues. The CDR3: CASSYTPGPTYEQYF. As DNA, the CDR3 is TGTGCCAGCAGCTACACGCCGGGACCGACCTACGAGCAGTACTTC.

At least ten counts were recorded for this clonotype. The chain uses TRBV9 and TRBJ2-7; D might be TRBD1 (6 bases). V was clipped by 2 bases and J by 2 bases, with 14 bases between them. There are 15 residues in the CDR3. The germline gives CDR1 SGDLS, CDR2 YYNGEE. Here the CDR3 reads CASSVDGQSPYEQYF. CDR3 bases: TGTGCCAGCAGCGTTGATGGACAGTCCCCCTACGAGCAGTACTTC.

The J gene is TRBJ2-2, the V gene TRBV6-2 or TRBV6-3; 8 bases align to TRBD1. Germline V CDR1 and CDR2: MNHEY, SVGEGT. Trimming removed 7 bases from V and 5 bases from J; junction bases left unmatched: 9. CDR3 length: 15 amino acids. The CDR3 protein is CASTPDRVRTGELFF. The CDR3 region has the DNA TGTGCCAGCACCCCGGACAGGGTGAGAACCGGGGAGCTGTTTTTT.

This clonotype was observed at least ten times. The V gene is TRBV5-6, the J gene TRBJ1-5, with D perhaps TRBD1 (6 bases). From germline, CDR1 is SGHDT and CDR2 YYEEEE. Trimming shortened V by 5 bases and J by 3 bases, and 21 bases separated the two germline ends. The CDR3 is 17 residues long. The CDR3 bases are TGTGCCAGCAGTTTCTCAATACAGGGTTGGGACAATCAGCCCCAGCATTTT. Its translation is CASSFSIQGWDNQPQHF.

This clonotype was picked up many times. V is TRBV5-1 and J is TRBJ2-1, with 16 bases that match TRBD2. The CDR3 totals 20 residues. CDR1 is SGHRS, CDR2 YFSETQ, per germline. The trim removed 0 bases at V and 5 bases at J, leaving 11 bases unmatched. The CDR3 coding sequence is TGCGCCAGCAGCTTGGCCCTACCCGGGACTAGCGGGAGGGCCAACAATGAGCAGTTCTTC. Translated: CASSLALPGTSGRANNEQFF.

In its sample, this clonotype was seen a few times. CDR3 coding DNA: TGCGCCAGCAGCTTTGGGACAGGGGGCGCCTATGGCTACACCTTC. This sequence encodes CASSFGTGGAYGYTF. The rearrangement joins TRBV5-1 to TRBJ1-2; 12 nucleotides agree with TRBD1. The CDR3 extends over 15 amino acids. Germline CDR1 and CDR2: SGHRS and YFSETQ. V lost 2 bases and J lost 4; bases outside the gene matches: 3.

The V and J genes are TRBV15 and TRBJ2-1; maybe TRBD2 (6 bases). The CDR3 covers 15 residues. CDR1 is LNHNV, CDR2 YYDKDF, per germline (reference sequence). Between the trimmed V and J ends, which lost 4 bases and 2 bases, there was a span of 12 bases. The CDR3 DNA sequence: TGTGCCACCAGCACCCACGGGGGAACCTACAATGAGCAGTTCTTC. Translation gives CATSTHGGTYNEQFF.

This clonotype came up a few times. The chain recombines TRBV6-2 or TRBV6-3 with TRBJ2-2, with D perhaps matching TRBD1 (5 bases). The germline V and J ends were trimmed by 2 bases and 5 bases, with 15 bases remaining between them. This CDR3 has 16 amino acids. The germline CDR1 and CDR2 sequences are MNHEY and SVGEGT. CDR3 region: CASSYGPRVLTGELFF. The CDR3 coding sequence is TGTGCCAGCAGTTACGGCCCCAGGGTTCTAACCGGGGAGCTGTTTTTT.

This clonotype has only a few counts. V gene TRBV7-2 combines with J gene TRBJ2-3, with TRBD2 matching over 11 bases. This CDR3 contains 15 residues. Losses at the gene ends were 5 bases for V and 4 bases for J; bases not matched to a gene: 5. Germline lookup yields CDR1 SGHTA and CDR2 FQGNSA. The CDR3, as DNA: TGTGCCAGCAGCCTAGGGGGACTAGCGGCAGATACGCAGTATTTT. Protein: CASSLGGLAADTQYF.

CDR3 sequence (DNA): TGTGCCAGCAGCTTAATAAGCGGAGCCTACAATGAGCAGTTCTTC. This codes for CASSLISGAYNEQFF. The genes are TRBV7-3 and TRBJ2-1, with a possible D match to TRBD2 (5 bases). V dropped 1 base and J dropped 2 bases, with 9 bases sitting between them. This CDR3 is 15 amino acids long. From germline, CDR1 is SGHTA and CDR2 FQGTGA.

This clonotype was picked up many times. This rearrangement joins TRBV7-9 to TRBJ2-1, with 7 nucleotides matching TRBD2. The CDR3 is made up of 16 amino acids. Germline values: CDR1 SEHNR, CDR2 FQNEAQ (reference sequence). V trimming: 2 bases; J trimming: 2 bases; junction bases outside the gene matches: 6. CDR3 protein: CASSLLGGVTYNEQFF. CDR3 sequence (DNA): TGTGCCAGCAGCTTATTGGGAGGGGTGACCTACAATGAGCAGTTCTTC.